The entry below describes one TCR beta chain. No antigen is known for it. This specimen belongs to a study of blood T cells in healthy people across ages. Findings of the study overall: Compared with aged donors, long-lived donors showed fewer expanded clones, suggesting selection.

A J-beta primer mix and a sample-barcoded 5' primer were used in a second PCR of about 7 to 12 cycles. Template switching added a 12-random-nucleotide identifier to every cDNA molecule. Via MiXCR, TCRdb re-called the 5' RACE reads, giving one row per CDR3 protein. The repertoire holds 800,000 to 1,300,000 distinct CDR3 sequences, with around 25% as singletons. This CDR3 comprises 13 residues. The germline V gene has CDR1 DFQATT and CDR2 SNEGSKA (reference sequence). With 3 bases removed from V and 2 bases from J, the gap between germline ends came to 10 bases. The same data also contributed to another study, on T cells of mothers and their children. That paper states: Related mother-child pairs showed slightly higher but non-significant overlap than unrelated pairs.

Specimen: blood. The source of this sequence is a girl aged 2-10 years in good health. This chain links TRBV20-1 with TRBJ2-5, with D hard to call. The CDR3: CSASRETQETQYF. CDR3 DNA sequence: TGCAGTGCTAGTAGGGAAACTCAAGAGACCCAGTACTTC.